The 8 T cell receptor beta chains listed next were all sequenced from one sample in a study of cytomegalovirus exposure and HLA in healthy donors. This PCR relied on a set of 60 Vbeta primers and 13 Jbeta primers. The method was immunoSEQ multiplex PCR; TCRdb's version includes in-frame clones alone and lacks a portion of them. The sample carries 90,000 or so clones, around 82% recorded once. Sequences were obtained from PBMCs. These receptors all stem from a man aged 25 to 40 in good health and CMV-seropositive.

By sample share, this clone is medium-sized. The chain employs TRBV7-6 and TRBJ2-1; TRBD2 matches 11 bases. With V trimmed by 5 bases and J by 5 bases, 5 bases remained unmatched. The CDR3 covers 15 residues. Germline assignment: CDR1 SGHVS and CDR2 FNYEAQ. This CDR3 reads CASSKPGLADNEQFF. The CDR3 DNA sequence: TGTGCCAGCAGCAAACCGGGACTAGCGGACAATGAGCAGTTCTTC.

This chain links TRBV10-3 with TRBJ2-1; D unresolved. In germline, CDR1 is ENHRY, CDR2 SYGVKD. The CDR3 runs to 16 residues. The V end lost 0 bases, the J end lost 0 bases, and 9 bases lay between the germline ends. CDR3 sequence: CAISESLETSYNEQFF. CDR3 DNA sequence: TGTGCCATCAGTGAGTCATTGGAGACCTCCTACAATGAGCAGTTCTTC.

This chain links TRBV4-3 with TRBJ2-7; D possibly corresponds to TRBD2 (6 bases). This CDR3 contains 13 residues. Trimming took off 0 bases at V and 9 bases at J, with 12 bases between the two ends. Germline assignment: CDR1 LGHNA and CDR2 YSLEER. CDR3 DNA: TGCGCCAGCAGCCAAGATTTGCGGGAAGGGCAGTACTTC. The encoded protein is CASSQDLREGQYF.

The chain couples TRBV19 to TRBJ2-1; a weak D match, TRBD2 (5 bases). CDR3 length: 13 amino acids. The V end lost 8 bases, the J end lost 2 bases, and 10 bases lay between the germline ends. CDR1 and CDR2 (germline): LNHDA, SQIVND (reference sequence). Here the CDR3 reads CASSGYTYNEQFF. CDR3 nucleotide sequence: TGTGCCAGTTCGGGATACACCTACAATGAGCAGTTCTTC.

CDR3 region: CASSRPGGYTEAFF. The CDR3 DNA is TGTGCCAGCAGCCGCCCCGGGGGGTACACTGAAGCTTTCTTT. The chain joins TRBV13 to TRBJ1-1; D is possibly TRBD1 (5 bases). The V and J ends lost 5 bases and 3 bases respectively, with 13 bases between them. The CDR3 extends over 14 amino acids. CDR1 and CDR2 (germline): PRHDT, FYEKMQ (reference sequence).

This clone has more than one count but fewer than ten. This chain uses TRBV15 with TRBJ2-3; 9 nucleotides line up with TRBD2. Unmatched junction bases numbered 7, after V lost 0 bases and J lost 3 bases. Per the germline V gene, CDR1 is LNHNV and CDR2 is YYDKDF (reference sequence). The CDR3 spans 17 residues. DNA for the CDR3: TGTGCCACCAGCAGAGAGCTAGCGGGGATTAGGACAGATACGCAGTATTTT. Translating it yields CATSRELAGIRTDTQYF.

The chain uses TRBV6-6 and TRBJ1-4, with 8 bases aligning to TRBD1. This CDR3 contains 12 residues. From germline, CDR1 is MNHNY and CDR2 SVGAGI (reference sequence). J was trimmed by 8 bases and V by 9 bases; bases with no gene match: 5. The CDR3 is CASDRQGEKLFF. The CDR3 coding sequence is TGTGCCAGTGACCGACAGGGGGAAAAACTGTTTTTT.

The chain uses TRBV28 and TRBJ2-5; possibly TRBD2 for D (7 bases). Per germline, CDR1 MDHEN and CDR2 SYDVKM. The CDR3 sequence is 13 residues long. V lost 10 bases, J lost 9 bases, and 21 bases lay in between. CDR3 coding DNA: TGTGCCACCCATGGGGGGGCCAATGGGGCCCAGTACTTC. It codes for CATHGGANGAQYF. The complete variable domain, with remaining parts taken from reference TRBV28 and TRBJ2-5, reads DVKVTQSSRYLVKRTGEKVFLECVQDMDHENMFWYRQDPGLGLRLIYFSYDVKMKEKGDIPEGYSVSREKKERFSLILESASTNQTSMYLCATHGGANGAQYFGPGTRLLVL.